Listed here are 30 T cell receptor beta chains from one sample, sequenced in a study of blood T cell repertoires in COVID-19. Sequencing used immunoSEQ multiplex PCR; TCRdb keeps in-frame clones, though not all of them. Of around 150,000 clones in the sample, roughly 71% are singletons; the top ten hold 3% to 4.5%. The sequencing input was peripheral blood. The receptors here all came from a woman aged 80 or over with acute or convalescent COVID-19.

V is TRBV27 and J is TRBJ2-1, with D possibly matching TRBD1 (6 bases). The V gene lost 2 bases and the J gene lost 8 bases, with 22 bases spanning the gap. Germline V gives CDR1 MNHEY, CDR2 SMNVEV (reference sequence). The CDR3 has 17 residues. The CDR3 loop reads CASSLKPTGNLADEQFF. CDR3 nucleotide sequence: TGTGCCAGCAGTTTAAAGCCCACAGGGAACCTCGCCGATGAGCAGTTCTTC.

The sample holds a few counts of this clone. The CDR3 here is CASSFYTETTPYEQYF. The CDR3 DNA reads TGTGCCAGCAGCTTCTACACAGAGACTACACCCTACGAGCAGTACTTC. The chain joins TRBV11-2 to TRBJ2-7; D may be TRBD2 (5 bases). Germline V lookup: CDR1 SGHAT, CDR2 FQNNGV. This CDR3 has 16 amino acids. V lost 3 bases, J lost 2 bases, and 17 bases lay in between.

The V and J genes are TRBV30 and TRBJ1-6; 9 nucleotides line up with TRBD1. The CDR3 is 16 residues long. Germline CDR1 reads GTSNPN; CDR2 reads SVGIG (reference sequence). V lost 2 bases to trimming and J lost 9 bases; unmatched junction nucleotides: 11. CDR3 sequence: CAWSWRPGQGPSPLHF. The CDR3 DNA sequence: TGTGCCTGGAGTTGGAGACCGGGACAGGGACCTTCACCCCTCCACTTT.

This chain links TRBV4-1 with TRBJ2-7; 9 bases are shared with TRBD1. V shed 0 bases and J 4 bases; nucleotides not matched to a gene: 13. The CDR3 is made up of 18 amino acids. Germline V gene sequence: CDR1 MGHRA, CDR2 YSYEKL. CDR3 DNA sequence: TGCGCCAGCAGCCAAGATTTACGTCTAGGGACAGGGCGTTACGAGCAGTACTTC. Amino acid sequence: CASSQDLRLGTGRYEQYF.

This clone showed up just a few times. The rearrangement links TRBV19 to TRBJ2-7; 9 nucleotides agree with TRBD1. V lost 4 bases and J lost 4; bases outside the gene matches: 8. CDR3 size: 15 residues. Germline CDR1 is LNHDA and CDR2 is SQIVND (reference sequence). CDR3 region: CASSSLGTGFYEQYF. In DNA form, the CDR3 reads TGTGCCAGTAGTAGCCTGGGGACAGGGTTTTACGAGCAGTACTTC. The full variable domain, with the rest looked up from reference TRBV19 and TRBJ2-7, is DGGITQSPKYLFRKEGQNVTLSCEQNLNHDAMYWYRQDPGQGLRLIYYSQIVNDFQKGDIAEGYSVSREKKESFPLTVTSAQKNPTAFYLCASSSLGTGFYEQYFGPGTRLTVT.

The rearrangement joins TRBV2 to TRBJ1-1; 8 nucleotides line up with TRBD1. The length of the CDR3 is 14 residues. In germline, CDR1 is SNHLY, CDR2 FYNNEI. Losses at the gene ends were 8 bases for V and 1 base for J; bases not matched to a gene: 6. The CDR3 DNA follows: TGTGCCAGCTTTCCCGGGACAGGGAACACTGAAGCTTTCTTT. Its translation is CASFPGTGNTEAFF.

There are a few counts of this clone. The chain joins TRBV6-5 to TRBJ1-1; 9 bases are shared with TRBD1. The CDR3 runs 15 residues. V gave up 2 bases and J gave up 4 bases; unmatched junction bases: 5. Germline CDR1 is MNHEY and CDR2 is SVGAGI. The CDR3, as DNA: TGTGCCAGCAGTTACGGGGACAGGGCGGGCACTGAAGCTTTCTTT. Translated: CASSYGDRAGTEAFF.

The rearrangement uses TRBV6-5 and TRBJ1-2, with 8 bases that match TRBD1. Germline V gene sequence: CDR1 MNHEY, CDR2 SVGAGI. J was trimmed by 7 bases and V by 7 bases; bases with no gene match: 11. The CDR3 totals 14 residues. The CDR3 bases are TGTGCCAGCAATATTGGGCAGGGGGCGAGTGGCTACACCTTC. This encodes CASNIGQGASGYTF.

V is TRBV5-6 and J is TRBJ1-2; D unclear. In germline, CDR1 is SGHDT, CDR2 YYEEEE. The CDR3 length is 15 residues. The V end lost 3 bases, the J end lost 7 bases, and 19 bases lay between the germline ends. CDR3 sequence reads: CASSYPWIQEGGYTF. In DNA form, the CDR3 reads TGTGCCAGCAGCTACCCGTGGATTCAGGAGGGTGGCTACACCTTC. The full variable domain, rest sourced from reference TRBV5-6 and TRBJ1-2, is DAGVTQSPTHLIKTRGQQVTLRCSPKSGHDTVSWYQQALGQGPQFIFQYYEEEERQRGNFPDRFSGHQFPNYSSELNVNALLLGDSALYLCASSYPWIQEGGYTFGSGTRLTVV.

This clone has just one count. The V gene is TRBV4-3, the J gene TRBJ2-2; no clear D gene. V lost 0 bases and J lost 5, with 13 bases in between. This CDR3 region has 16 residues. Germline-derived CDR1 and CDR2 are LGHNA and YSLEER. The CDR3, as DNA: TGCGCCAGCAGCCAAGAGGTTGGCAGATTGACCGGGGAGCTGTTTTTT. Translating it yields CASSQEVGRLTGELFF.

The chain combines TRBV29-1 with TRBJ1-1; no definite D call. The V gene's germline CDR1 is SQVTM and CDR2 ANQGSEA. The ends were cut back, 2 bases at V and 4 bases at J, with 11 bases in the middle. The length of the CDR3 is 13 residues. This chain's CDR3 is CSVERVEGTEAFF. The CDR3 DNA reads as TGCAGCGTTGAAAGGGTGGAGGGCACTGAAGCTTTCTTT.

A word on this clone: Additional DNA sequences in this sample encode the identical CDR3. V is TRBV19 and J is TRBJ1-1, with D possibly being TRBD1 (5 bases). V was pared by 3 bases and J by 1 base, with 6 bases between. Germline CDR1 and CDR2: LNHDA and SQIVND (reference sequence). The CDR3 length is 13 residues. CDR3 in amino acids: CASSIQGNTEAFF. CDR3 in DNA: TGTGCCAGTAGTATTCAGGGGAACACTGAAGCTTTCTTT.

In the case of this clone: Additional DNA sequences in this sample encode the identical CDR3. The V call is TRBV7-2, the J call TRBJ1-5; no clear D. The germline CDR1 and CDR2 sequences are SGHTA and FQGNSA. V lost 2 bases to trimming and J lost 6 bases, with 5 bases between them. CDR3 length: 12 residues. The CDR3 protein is CASSLRGQPQHF. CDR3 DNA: TGTGCCAGCAGCTTACGAGGTCAGCCCCAGCATTTT.

The CDR3 protein is CASSFNGANQPQHF. In DNA form, the CDR3 reads TGCGCCAGCAGCTTTAATGGGGCTAATCAGCCCCAGCATTTT. This sequence joins TRBV5-1 and TRBJ1-5; a weak D match, TRBD1 (5 bases). The germline V gene encodes CDR1 SGHRS and CDR2 YFSETQ. V lost 2 bases to trimming and J lost 4 bases, with 10 bases between them. There are 14 residues in the CDR3.

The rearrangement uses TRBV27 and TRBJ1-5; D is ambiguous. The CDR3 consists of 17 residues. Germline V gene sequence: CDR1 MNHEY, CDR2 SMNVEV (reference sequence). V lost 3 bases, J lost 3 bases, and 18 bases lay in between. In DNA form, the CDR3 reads TGTGCCAGCAGTTTGTTGAGTTCGGTCCGTATCAATCAGCCCCAGCATTTT. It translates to CASSLLSSVRINQPQHF.

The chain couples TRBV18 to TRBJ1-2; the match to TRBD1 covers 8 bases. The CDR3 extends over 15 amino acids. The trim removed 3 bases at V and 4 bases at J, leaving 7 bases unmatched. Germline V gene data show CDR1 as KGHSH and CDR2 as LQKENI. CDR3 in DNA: TGTGCCAGCTCACCTCCGGACAGGGTCAGCTATGGCTACACCTTC. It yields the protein CASSPPDRVSYGYTF.

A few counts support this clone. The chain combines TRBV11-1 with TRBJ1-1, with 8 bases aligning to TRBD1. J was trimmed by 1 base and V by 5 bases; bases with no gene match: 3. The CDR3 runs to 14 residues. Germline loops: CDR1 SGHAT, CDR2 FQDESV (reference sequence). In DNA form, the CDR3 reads TGTGCCAGCAGCCGGGGACAGGCGAACACTGAAGCTTTCTTT. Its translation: CASSRGQANTEAFF.

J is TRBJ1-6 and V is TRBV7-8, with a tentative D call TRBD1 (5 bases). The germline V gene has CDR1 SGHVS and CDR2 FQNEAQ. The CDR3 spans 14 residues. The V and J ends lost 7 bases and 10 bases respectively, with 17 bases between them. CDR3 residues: CASMKDRLWSPLHF. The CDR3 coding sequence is TGTGCCAGCATGAAAGACAGATTGTGGTCACCCCTCCACTTT.

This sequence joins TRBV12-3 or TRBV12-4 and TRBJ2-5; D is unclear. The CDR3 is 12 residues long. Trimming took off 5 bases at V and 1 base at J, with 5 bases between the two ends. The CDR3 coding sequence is TGTGCCAGCAGTCCGAGCCAAGAGACCCAGTACTTC. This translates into CASSPSQETQYF.

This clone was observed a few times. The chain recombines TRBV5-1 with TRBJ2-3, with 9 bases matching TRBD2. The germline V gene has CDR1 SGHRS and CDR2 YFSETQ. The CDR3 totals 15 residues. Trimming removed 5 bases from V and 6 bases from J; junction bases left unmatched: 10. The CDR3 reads CASRAGTSLLDTQYF. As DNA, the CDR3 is TGCGCCAGCAGAGCCGGGACTAGCCTTTTGGATACGCAGTATTTT.

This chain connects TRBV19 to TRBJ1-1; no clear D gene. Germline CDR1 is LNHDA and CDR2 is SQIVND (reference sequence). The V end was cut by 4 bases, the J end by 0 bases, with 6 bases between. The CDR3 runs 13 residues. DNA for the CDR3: TGTGCCAGTAGTAGAGTGTTGAACACTGAAGCTTTCTTT. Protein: CASSRVLNTEAFF.

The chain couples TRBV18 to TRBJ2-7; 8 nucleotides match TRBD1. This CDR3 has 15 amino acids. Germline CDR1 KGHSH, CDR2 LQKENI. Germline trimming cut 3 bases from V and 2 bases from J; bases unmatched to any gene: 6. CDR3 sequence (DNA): TGTGCCAGCTCACCGACATGGGACAGGCCCTACGAGCAGTACTTC. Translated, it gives CASSPTWDRPYEQYF. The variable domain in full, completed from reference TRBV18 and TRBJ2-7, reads NAGVMQNPRHLVRRRGQEARLRCSPMKGHSHVYWYRQLPEEGLKFMVYLQKENIIDESGMPKERFSAEFPKEGPSILRIQQVVRGDSAAYFCASSPTWDRPYEQYFGPGTRLTVT.

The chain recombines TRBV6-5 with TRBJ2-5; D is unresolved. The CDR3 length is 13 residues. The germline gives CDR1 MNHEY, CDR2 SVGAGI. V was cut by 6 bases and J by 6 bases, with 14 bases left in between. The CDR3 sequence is CASSLNEAQTQYF. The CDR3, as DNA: TGTGCCAGCAGCCTTAATGAGGCCCAGACCCAGTACTTC.

The CDR3 reads CASSLGGDFEQFF. CDR3 DNA: TGTGCCAGCAGCCTTGGGGGGGACTTTGAGCAGTTCTTC. The chain carries TRBV6-5 and TRBJ2-1; TRBD2 aligns across 7 bases. V trimming: 6 bases; J trimming: 9 bases; junction bases outside the gene matches: 8. The germline gives CDR1 MNHEY, CDR2 SVGAGI. This CDR3 comprises 13 residues.

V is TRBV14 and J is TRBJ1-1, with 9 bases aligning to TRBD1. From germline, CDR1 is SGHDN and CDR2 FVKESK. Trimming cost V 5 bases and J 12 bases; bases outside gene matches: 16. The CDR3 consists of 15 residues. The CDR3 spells CASSYGQGYPWKPFF. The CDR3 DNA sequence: TGTGCCAGCAGCTACGGACAGGGGTATCCTTGGAAGCCTTTCTTT.

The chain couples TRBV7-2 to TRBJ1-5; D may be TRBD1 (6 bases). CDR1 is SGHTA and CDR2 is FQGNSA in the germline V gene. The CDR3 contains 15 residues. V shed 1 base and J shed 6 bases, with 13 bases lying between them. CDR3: CASSLVSQGLQPQHF. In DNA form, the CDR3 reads TGTGCCAGCAGCTTAGTCTCACAGGGTCTTCAGCCCCAGCATTTT.

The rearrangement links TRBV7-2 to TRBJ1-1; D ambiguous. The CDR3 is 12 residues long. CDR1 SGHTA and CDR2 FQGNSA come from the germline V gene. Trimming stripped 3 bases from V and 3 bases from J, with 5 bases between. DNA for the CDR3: TGTGCCAGCAGCTTCTCAGACACTGAAGCTTTCTTT. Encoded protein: CASSFSDTEAFF.

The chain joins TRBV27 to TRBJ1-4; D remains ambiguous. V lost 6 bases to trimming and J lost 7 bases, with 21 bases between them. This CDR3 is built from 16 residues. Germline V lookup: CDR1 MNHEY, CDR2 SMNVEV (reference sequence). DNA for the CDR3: TGTGCCAGCAGGAGTTTGGAAGTGGCGGGTTCTGAAAAACTGTTTTTT. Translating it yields CASRSLEVAGSEKLFF.

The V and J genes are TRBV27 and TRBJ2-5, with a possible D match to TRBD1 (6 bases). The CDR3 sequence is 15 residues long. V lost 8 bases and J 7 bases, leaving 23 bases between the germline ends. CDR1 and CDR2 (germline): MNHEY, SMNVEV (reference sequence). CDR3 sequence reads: CASSYSGTSLGTQYF. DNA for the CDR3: TGTGCCAGCTCGTACTCCGGGACAAGCTTAGGGACCCAGTACTTC.

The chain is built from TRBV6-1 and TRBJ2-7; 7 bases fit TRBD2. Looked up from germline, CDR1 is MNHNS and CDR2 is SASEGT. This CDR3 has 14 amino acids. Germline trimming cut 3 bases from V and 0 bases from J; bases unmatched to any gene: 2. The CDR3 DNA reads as TGTGCCAGCAGTGACGGCGGGAGCTCCTACGAGCAGTACTTC. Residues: CASSDGGSSYEQYF.